These 23 T cell receptor beta chains came from one sample sequenced in a study of blood T cells in healthy people across ages. A sample-barcoded 5' primer and a J-beta primer mix were used in a second PCR of about 7 to 12 cycles. TCRdb fed the 5' RACE reads into MiXCR, producing one record per CDR3 protein. The sample holds over a million distinct CDR3 sequences, over 35% seen once. Specimen: blood. The receptors originated from a woman aged 60-75 years in good health.

This clonotype showed up just a few times. The chain recombines TRBV29-1 with TRBJ2-7, with D tentatively TRBD1 (6 bases). The germline CDR1 and CDR2 sequences are SQVTM and ANQGSEA. The ends were cut back, 7 bases at V and 2 bases at J, with 9 bases in the middle. The CDR3 has 11 amino acids. The CDR3 sequence is CSAGQPYEQYF. The CDR3 nucleotides read TGCAGCGCTGGACAGCCCTACGAGCAGTACTTC.

The chain couples TRBV27 to TRBJ1-3, with a weak D call TRBD1 (5 bases). Deletions cut 6 bases from V and 0 bases from J, with 12 bases between. The germline V gene encodes CDR1 MNHEY and CDR2 SMNVEV (reference sequence). The CDR3 covers 15 residues. The CDR3 sequence is CASRAQGVSGNTIYF. The CDR3, as DNA: TGTGCCAGCAGGGCCCAAGGGGTCTCTGGAAACACCATATATTTT.

V usage is TRBV6-5 and J usage is TRBJ1-2; D is ambiguous. V gave up 6 bases and J gave up 0 bases, with 14 bases separating them. The CDR3 extends over 15 amino acids. In germline, CDR1 is MNHEY, CDR2 SVGAGI. The CDR3 reads CASRTTDGANYGYTF. The CDR3 DNA is TGTGCCAGCAGAACCACGGACGGAGCTAACTATGGCTACACCTTC.

Concerning this clonotype itself: This may stem from a read error, because a much larger clone lies one nucleotide away. The chain uses TRBV6-6 and TRBJ2-5; TRBD2 matches 13 bases. Germline values: CDR1 MNHNY, CDR2 SVGAGI (reference sequence). The CDR3 contains 16 residues. The CDR3 spells CASSATSGRASESQYF. The CDR3 bases are TGTGCCAGCAGCGCAACTAGCGGGAGGGCCTCAGAGTCCCAGTACTTC.

This sequence joins TRBV27 and TRBJ1-2, with TRBD1 as a possible D gene (6 bases). Germline V gene data show CDR1 as MNHEY and CDR2 as SMNVEV (reference sequence). V lost 6 bases and J 4 bases, leaving 24 bases between the germline ends. The CDR3 consists of 17 residues. This chain's CDR3 is CASSPGLGGLVVYGYTF. The CDR3 bases are TGTGCCAGCAGCCCGGGGCTCGGGGGCTTGGTGGTCTATGGCTACACCTTC.

This clonotype has only a few counts. The junction shows a germline mismatch at one end, possibly a read error. The rearrangement joins TRBV28 to TRBJ2-1, with D unclear. In germline, CDR1 is MDHEN, CDR2 SYDVKM. CDR3 length: 14 residues. For the CDR3, the DNA is TGCGCCAGCAGCTTAGGATCCCTCTACAATGAGCAGTTCTTC. It yields the protein CASSLGSLYNEQFF.

V is TRBV27 and J is TRBJ2-7, with D tentatively TRBD2 (5 bases). This CDR3 has 13 amino acids. V lost 2 bases and J 5 bases, leaving 10 bases between the germline ends. Germline V CDR1 and CDR2: MNHEY, SMNVEV (reference sequence). CDR3 in DNA: TGTGCCAGCAGTTTACTGGGGAGCGACGAGCAGTACTTC. It yields the protein CASSLLGSDEQYF.

Concerning this clonotype: One junction end disagrees with the germline gene, perhaps due to a read error. The chain employs TRBV20-1 and TRBJ2-3; D gene uncertain. Germline CDR1 DFQATT, CDR2 SNEGSKA (reference sequence). The CDR3 runs to 14 residues. DNA of the CDR3: TGCAGTGCTACTAGACGTCAGCCCACATATACGCAGTATTTT. This codes for CSATRRQPTYTQYF.

V gene TRBV4-2 combines with J gene TRBJ2-7; 7 bases agree with TRBD2. Trimming cost V 6 bases and J 6 bases; bases outside gene matches: 14. Germline lookup yields CDR1 LGHNA and CDR2 YNFKEQ. The CDR3 length is 15 residues. The CDR3 coding sequence is TGTGCCAGCAGTTTTGGGCGGGAGAGCACCTGCGAGCAGTACTTC. It translates to CASSFGRESTCEQYF.

V gene TRBV27 combines with J gene TRBJ2-5; D is unresolved. Matching the DNA end better, TRBJ2-7 makes the J call doubtful. Germline assignment: CDR1 MNHEY and CDR2 SMNVEV (reference sequence). The CDR3 extends over 13 amino acids. CDR3 in amino acids: CASRVPSSYEQYF. The DNA for the CDR3 is TGTGCCAGCAGGGTTCCATCCTCCTACGAGCAGTACTTC.

This clonotype has a count of ten or more. In DNA form, the CDR3 reads TGCGCCAGCAGCTCAGGGACGCAGTCCGCCTATGGCTACACCTTC. Translating gives CASSSGTQSAYGYTF. The rearrangement links TRBV5-1 to TRBJ1-2; tentatively, D is TRBD1 (5 bases). CDR1 and CDR2 (germline): SGHRS, YFSETQ. V lost 3 bases, J lost 4 bases, and 16 bases lay in between. This CDR3 has 15 residues.

The CDR3 nucleotides read TGCAGTGCTAGCCGGGACAGTTATTACAATGAGCAGTTCTTC. Its protein is CSASRDSYYNEQFF. This chain joins TRBV20-1 and TRBJ2-1; TRBD1 matches at 7 bases. This CDR3 comprises 14 residues. CDR1 and CDR2 from the germline V gene are DFQATT and SNEGSKA (reference sequence). V was clipped by 3 bases and J by 4 bases; unmatched bases: 6.

The chain has TRBV7-2 and TRBJ2-3, with no clear D. Trimming took 4 bases from V and 0 from J, leaving 14 bases between them. Germline V gene sequence: CDR1 SGHTA, CDR2 FQGNSA. CDR3 length equals 16 residues. The CDR3 region has the DNA TGTGCCAGCAGCTGGTATGGCGGCTCTAGCACAGATACGCAGTATTTT. It encodes CASSWYGGSSTDTQYF.

V usage is TRBV9 and J usage is TRBJ2-5; D uncertain. CDR1 and CDR2 from the germline V gene are SGDLS and YYNGEE. Trimming cost V 3 bases and J 11 bases, with 11 bases left between them. This CDR3 is 11 amino acids long. DNA for the CDR3: TGTGCCAGCAGCGCTAGTAATGAGCAGTACTTC. Residues: CASSASNEQYF.

In its sample, this clonotype was seen once. The rearrangement joins TRBV20-1 to TRBJ2-1; D is possibly TRBD2 (6 bases). Trimming removed 6 bases from V and 4 bases from J, with 19 bases in between. The germline V gene encodes CDR1 DFQATT and CDR2 SNEGSKA (reference sequence). The CDR3 length is 15 residues. The DNA of the CDR3 is TGCAGTGCCTCCAGACGGGGGAACTCTTACAATGAGCAGTTCTTC. This sequence encodes CSASRRGNSYNEQFF.

The chain joins TRBV30 to TRBJ1-5; D may be TRBD1 (6 bases). CDR3 size: 13 residues. V shed 1 base and J shed 3 bases, with 7 bases lying between them. CDR1 is GTSNPN, CDR2 SVGIG, per germline (reference sequence). The DNA for the CDR3 is TGTGCCTGGAGTGCAGGGGACAATCAGCCCCAGCATTTT. Translated, it gives CAWSAGDNQPQHF.

The V call is TRBV30, the J call TRBJ2-7; the match to TRBD2 covers 8 bases. V lost 1 base and J lost 5; bases outside the gene matches: 7. The CDR3 is 14 residues long. Per germline, CDR1 GTSNPN and CDR2 SVGIG (reference sequence). The CDR3: CAWSGLGTSHEQYF. The DNA of the CDR3 is TGTGCCTGGAGTGGGTTGGGGACTAGTCACGAGCAGTACTTC.

V and J are TRBV5-1 and TRBJ2-2, with D possibly matching TRBD2 (6 bases). Germline V CDR1 and CDR2: SGHRS, YFSETQ. The V and J ends lost 4 bases and 5 bases respectively, with 18 bases between them. The CDR3 contains 16 residues. CDR3: CASSPLAGLRTGELFF. For the CDR3, the DNA is TGCGCCAGCAGCCCACTCGCGGGGCTGAGAACCGGGGAGCTGTTTTTT.

The rearrangement links TRBV6-1 to TRBJ2-3; 10 bases map to TRBD2. V was clipped by 6 bases and J by 5 bases; unmatched bases: 8. Germline V gene lookup returns CDR1 MNHNS and CDR2 SASEGT. The CDR3 is made up of 15 amino acids. CDR3 DNA sequence: TGTGCCAGCAGGGGAGCGGGAGGGCCTGTAGATACGCAGTATTTT. This gives the protein CASRGAGGPVDTQYF.

The rearrangement uses TRBV5-1 and TRBJ2-7; a possible D gene is TRBD1 (5 bases). The CDR3 covers 15 residues. V was pared by 4 bases and J by 5 bases, with 19 bases between. Germline assignment: CDR1 SGHRS and CDR2 YFSETQ. The CDR3 here is CASSAVRQSLNEQYF. The CDR3 DNA sequence: TGCGCCAGCAGCGCCGTCAGACAGTCCCTTAACGAGCAGTACTTC.

This clonotype turned up a few times. V usage is TRBV29-1 and J usage is TRBJ1-1, with D unclear. V was trimmed by 6 bases and J by 1 base, leaving 9 bases between them. The CDR3 has 12 amino acids. Per the germline V gene, CDR1 is SQVTM and CDR2 is ANQGSEA. As DNA, the CDR3 is TGCAGCGTCGACCGGAGGAACACTGAAGCTTTCTTT. This gives the protein CSVDRRNTEAFF.

The chain joins TRBV27 to TRBJ2-1, with D perhaps matching TRBD2 (6 bases). The V and J ends lost 6 bases and 4 bases respectively, with 19 bases between them. Looked up from germline, CDR1 is MNHEY and CDR2 is SMNVEV (reference sequence). The CDR3 spans 16 residues. The CDR3 loop is CASSPRGIDFYNEQFF. The CDR3 DNA follows: TGTGCCAGCAGCCCCCGGGGGATCGACTTTTACAATGAGCAGTTCTTC.

This clonotype appeared a few times. The V call is TRBV7-9, the J call TRBJ2-2; 7 bases align to TRBD1. The germline CDR1 and CDR2 sequences are SEHNR and FQNEAQ (reference sequence). Losses at the gene ends were 5 bases for V and 7 bases for J; bases not matched to a gene: 4. The CDR3 runs to 13 residues. The CDR3 DNA follows: TGTGCCAGCAGCCCTCGGACAGGCGGGGAGCTGTTTTTT. Amino acids: CASSPRTGGELFF. The variable domain in full, completed from reference TRBV7-9 and TRBJ2-2, reads DTGVSQNPRHKITKRGQNVTFRCDPISEHNRLYWYRQTLGQGPEFLTYFQNEAQLEKSRLLSDRFSAERPKGSFSTLEIQRTEQGDSAMYLCASSPRTGGELFFGEGSRLTVL.